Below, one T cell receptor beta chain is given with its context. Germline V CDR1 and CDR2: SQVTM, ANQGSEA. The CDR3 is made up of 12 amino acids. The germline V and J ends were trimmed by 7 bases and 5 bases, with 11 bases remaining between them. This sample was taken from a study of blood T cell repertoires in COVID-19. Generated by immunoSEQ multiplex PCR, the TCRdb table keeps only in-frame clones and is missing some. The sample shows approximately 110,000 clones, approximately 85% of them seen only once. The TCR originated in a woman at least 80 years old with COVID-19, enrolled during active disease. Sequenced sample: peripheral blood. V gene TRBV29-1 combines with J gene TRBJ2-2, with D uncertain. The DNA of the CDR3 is TGCAGCGCTCCTAACGGGACCGGGGAGCTGTTTTTT. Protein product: CSAPNGTGELFF.